The 15 T cell receptor beta chains below all came from one sample that was sequenced in a study of cytomegalovirus exposure and HLA in healthy donors. The PCR used 60 Vbeta and 13 Jbeta primers. TCRdb keeps only in-frame clones here, not all; method: immunoSEQ multiplex PCR. In the table there are 75,000 to 100,000 clones, roughly 80% of which are singletons. Input material: PBMCs. The receptors were gathered from a man aged 55 to 70 in good health and CMV-seropositive.

The chain combines TRBV6-5 with TRBJ1-3; 7 bases are a match to TRBD1. The CDR3 is 16 amino acids. J lost 3 bases, V lost 0 bases, and 5 bases had no gene match. Germline V gene sequence: CDR1 MNHEY, CDR2 SVGAGI. The CDR3, as DNA: TGTGCCAGCAGTTACTCTAGTCCAGGGGGTGGAAACACCATATATTTT. Translation: CASSYSSPGGGNTIYF.

The chain joins TRBV18 to TRBJ1-5; maybe TRBD1 (6 bases). Germline-derived CDR1 and CDR2 are KGHSH and LQKENI. This CDR3 region has 13 residues. Deletions cut 1 base from V and 7 bases from J, with 8 bases between. The CDR3 DNA is TGTGCCAGCTCACCACTCAGGGGACAGCCCCAGCATTTT. Protein sequence: CASSPLRGQPQHF.

This chain uses TRBV7-6 with TRBJ2-3, with 8 bases identical to TRBD2. The length of the CDR3 is 16 residues. In germline, CDR1 is SGHVS, CDR2 FNYEAQ. The trim removed 5 bases at V and 5 bases at J, leaving 12 bases unmatched. The CDR3 protein is CASSPRGQRGLDTQYF. The CDR3 DNA reads as TGTGCCAGCAGCCCCCGTGGACAGCGGGGGTTAGATACGCAGTATTTT.

The chain joins TRBV4-2 to TRBJ1-3; D remains ambiguous. The CDR3 contains 15 residues. Germline V gives CDR1 LGHNA, CDR2 YNFKEQ. Trimming took off 6 bases at V and 2 bases at J, with 14 bases between the two ends. The CDR3 DNA sequence: TGTGCCAGCAGTCAAATGAGGGATGCTGGAAACACCATATATTTT. Protein product: CASSQMRDAGNTIYF.

Points on this clone: At one end, the junction sequence differs from germline, possibly due to a read error. The chain is built from TRBV7-9 and TRBJ2-5; D is undetermined. Per germline, CDR1 SEHNR and CDR2 FQNEAQ (reference sequence). The CDR3 runs to 12 residues. CDR3: CSSSVPGETQYF. CDR3 bases: TGTTCCAGCAGCGTCCCGGGAGAGACCCAGTACTTC.

The rearrangement joins TRBV10-3 to TRBJ1-6; D remains ambiguous. This CDR3 comprises 12 residues. Germline CDR1 and CDR2: ENHRY and SYGVKD. V lost 5 bases, J lost 13 bases, and 12 bases lay in between. The CDR3 DNA reads as TGTGCCATCAGTATACCAGGAGGGCCCCTCCACTTT. Protein sequence: CAISIPGGPLHF.

V is TRBV7-3 and J is TRBJ1-1; D may be TRBD1 (6 bases). The V gene lost 4 bases and the J gene lost 5 bases, with 14 bases spanning the gap. This CDR3 has 14 amino acids. Germline CDR1 reads SGHTA; CDR2 reads FQGTGA. The CDR3 DNA reads as TGTGCCAGCAGCTCCACAGGGTCTGGGACTGAAGCTTTCTTT. It translates to CASSSTGSGTEAFF.

This chain links TRBV29-1 with TRBJ2-7; the D gene is possibly TRBD2 (7 bases). The CDR3 is 13 amino acids. Germline V lookup: CDR1 SQVTM, CDR2 ANQGSEA. The ends were cut back, 3 bases at V and 2 bases at J, with 11 bases in the middle. The CDR3 DNA reads TGCAGCGTTGAGCGGGGGCCACCCTACGAGCAGTACTTC. It translates to CSVERGPPYEQYF.

This clone was counted between two and nine times. This sequence joins TRBV7-2 and TRBJ2-6, with D tentatively TRBD2 (7 bases). The germline V gene has CDR1 SGHTA and CDR2 FQGNSA. V lost 1 base to trimming and J lost 1 base, with 8 bases between them. This CDR3 has 16 residues. The DNA for the CDR3 is TGTGCCAGCAGCTTAGAGGGGGGGTCTGGGGCCAACGTCCTGACTTTC. Its protein is CASSLEGGSGANVLTF.

The V and J genes are TRBV7-9 and TRBJ2-1, with no clear D. The CDR3 is made up of 12 amino acids. The V end lost 0 bases, the J end lost 9 bases, and 6 bases lay between the germline ends. CDR1 is SEHNR, CDR2 FQNEAQ, per germline (reference sequence). For the CDR3, the DNA is TGTGCCAGCAGCTTAGCAGCCACTGAGCAGTTCTTC. Amino acid sequence: CASSLAATEQFF.

The chain couples TRBV29-1 to TRBJ1-1; 8 bases fit TRBD1. This CDR3 spans 13 amino acids. Germline V gives CDR1 SQVTM, CDR2 ANQGSEA. V trimming: 4 bases; J trimming: 5 bases; junction bases outside the gene matches: 6. The CDR3: CSVVTGGVTEAFF. Written as DNA, the CDR3 is TGCAGCGTTGTAACAGGGGGAGTAACTGAAGCTTTCTTT.

This chain uses TRBV6-5 with TRBJ1-2, with D unresolved. Germline assignment: CDR1 MNHEY and CDR2 SVGAGI. This CDR3 has 12 residues. V lost 8 bases, J lost 4 bases, and 11 bases lay in between. The CDR3 bases are TGTGCCAGCGGGTCGGGAGGCTATGGCTACACCTTC. Protein sequence: CASGSGGYGYTF.

Concerning this clone: An end of the junction differs from the germline gene, which may be a read error. The J gene is TRBJ2-1, the V gene TRBV6-1, with no clear D. This CDR3 has 15 residues. Germline CDR1 reads MNHNS; CDR2 reads SASEGT. CDR3 protein: CASTEGVGLYNEQFF. DNA of the CDR3: TGTGCCAGCACTGAAGGCGTGGGCCTATACAATGAGCAGTTCTTC.

V is TRBV7-3 and J is TRBJ2-2; 12 bases agree with TRBD2. The trim removed 5 bases at V and 7 bases at J, leaving 2 bases unmatched. CDR3 length: 14 residues. Per germline, CDR1 SGHTA and CDR2 FQGTGA. The CDR3 region is CASSLAGGVGELFF. CDR3 DNA sequence: TGTGCCAGCAGCCTAGCGGGGGGGGTCGGGGAGCTGTTTTTT.

V gene TRBV28 combines with J gene TRBJ2-5; 8 bases are shared with TRBD2. Germline V gene lookup returns CDR1 MDHEN and CDR2 SYDVKM. CDR3 length: 15 residues. V shed 5 bases and J 3 bases; nucleotides not matched to a gene: 8. CDR3 bases: TGTGCCAGCAGTCCCCTCGGGGGGGCTGAAGAGACCCAGTACTTC. Its translation: CASSPLGGAEETQYF. Variable domain in full (rest from reference TRBV28 and TRBJ2-5): DVKVTQSSRYLVKRTGEKVFLECVQDMDHENMFWYRQDPGLGLRLIYFSYDVKMKEKGDIPEGYSVSREKKERFSLILESASTNQTSMYLCASSPLGGAEETQYFGPGTRLLVL.